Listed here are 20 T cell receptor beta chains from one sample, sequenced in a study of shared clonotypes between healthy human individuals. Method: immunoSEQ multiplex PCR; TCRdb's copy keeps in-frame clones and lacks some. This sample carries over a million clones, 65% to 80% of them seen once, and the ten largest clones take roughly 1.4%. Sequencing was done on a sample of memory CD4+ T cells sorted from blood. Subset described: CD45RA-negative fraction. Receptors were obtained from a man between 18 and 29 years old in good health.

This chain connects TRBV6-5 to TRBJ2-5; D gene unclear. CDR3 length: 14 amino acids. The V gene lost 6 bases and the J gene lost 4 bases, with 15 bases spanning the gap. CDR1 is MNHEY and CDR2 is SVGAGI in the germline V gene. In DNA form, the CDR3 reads TGTGCCAGCAGCCCCTCACGTGGTCGAGAGACCCAGTACTTC. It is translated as CASSPSRGRETQYF.

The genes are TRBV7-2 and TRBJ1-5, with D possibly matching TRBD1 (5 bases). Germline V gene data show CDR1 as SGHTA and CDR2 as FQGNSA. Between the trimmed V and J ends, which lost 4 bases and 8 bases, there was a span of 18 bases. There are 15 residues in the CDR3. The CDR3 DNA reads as TGTGCCAGCAGCTCGGGGGGGTCTGCCGGGGAGCCCCAGCATTTT. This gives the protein CASSSGGSAGEPQHF.

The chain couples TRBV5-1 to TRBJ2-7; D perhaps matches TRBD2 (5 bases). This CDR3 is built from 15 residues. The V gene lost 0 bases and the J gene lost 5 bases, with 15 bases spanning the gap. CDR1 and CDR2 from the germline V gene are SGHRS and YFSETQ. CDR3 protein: CASSLGIGKSHEQYF. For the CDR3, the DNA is TGCGCCAGCAGCTTGGGGATCGGGAAGTCACACGAGCAGTACTTC.

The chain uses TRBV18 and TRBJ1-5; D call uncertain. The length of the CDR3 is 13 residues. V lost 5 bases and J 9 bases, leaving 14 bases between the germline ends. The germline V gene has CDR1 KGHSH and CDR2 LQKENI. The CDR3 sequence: CASSSIGSGPQHF. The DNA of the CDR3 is TGTGCCAGCTCATCAATAGGCTCTGGGCCCCAGCATTTT.

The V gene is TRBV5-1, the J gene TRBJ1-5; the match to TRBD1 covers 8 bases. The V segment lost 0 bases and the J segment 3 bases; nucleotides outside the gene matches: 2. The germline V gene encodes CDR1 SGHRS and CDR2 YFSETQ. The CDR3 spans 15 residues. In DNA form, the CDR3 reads TGCGCCAGCAGCTTGGACAGGGGGTTCAATCAGCCCCAGCATTTT. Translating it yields CASSLDRGFNQPQHF.

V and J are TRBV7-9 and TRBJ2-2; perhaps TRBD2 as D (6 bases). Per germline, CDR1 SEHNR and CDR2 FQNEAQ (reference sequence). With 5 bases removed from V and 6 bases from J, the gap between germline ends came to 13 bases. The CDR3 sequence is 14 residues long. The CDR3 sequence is CASSPPSGAGELFF. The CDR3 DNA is TGTGCCAGCAGCCCACCATCGGGAGCCGGGGAGCTGTTTTTT. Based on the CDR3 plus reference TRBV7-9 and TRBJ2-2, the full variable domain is DTGVSQNPRHKITKRGQNVTFRCDPISEHNRLYWYRQTLGQGPEFLTYFQNEAQLEKSRLLSDRFSAERPKGSFSTLEIQRTEQGDSAMYLCASSPPSGAGELFFGEGSRLTVL.

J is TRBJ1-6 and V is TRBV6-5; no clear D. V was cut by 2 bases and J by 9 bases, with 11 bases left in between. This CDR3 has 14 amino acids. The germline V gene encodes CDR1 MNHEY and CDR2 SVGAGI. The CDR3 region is CASSYPPGGSPLHF. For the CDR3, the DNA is TGTGCCAGCAGTTACCCCCCGGGAGGTTCACCCCTCCACTTT.

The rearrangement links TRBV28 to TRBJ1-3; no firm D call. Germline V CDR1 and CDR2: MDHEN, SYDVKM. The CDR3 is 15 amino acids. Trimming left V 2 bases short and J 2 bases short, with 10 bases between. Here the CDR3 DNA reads TGTGCCAGCAGTTTAACTCAGGTGACTGGAAACACCATATATTTT. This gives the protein CASSLTQVTGNTIYF.

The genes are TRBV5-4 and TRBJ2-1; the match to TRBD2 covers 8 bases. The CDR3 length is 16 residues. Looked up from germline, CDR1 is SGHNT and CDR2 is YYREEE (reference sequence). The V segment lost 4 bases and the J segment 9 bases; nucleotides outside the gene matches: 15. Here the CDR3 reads CASSRGVQREWGEQFF. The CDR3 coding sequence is TGTGCCAGCAGCCGCGGGGTACAGCGGGAGTGGGGTGAGCAGTTCTTC.

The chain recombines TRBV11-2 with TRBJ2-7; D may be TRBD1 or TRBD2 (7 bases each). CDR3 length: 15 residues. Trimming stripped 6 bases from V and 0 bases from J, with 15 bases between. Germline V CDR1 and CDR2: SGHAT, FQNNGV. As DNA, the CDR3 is TGTGCCAGCAGATCCAGGGGGGGGAGCTCCTACGAGCAGTACTTC. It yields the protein CASRSRGGSSYEQYF.

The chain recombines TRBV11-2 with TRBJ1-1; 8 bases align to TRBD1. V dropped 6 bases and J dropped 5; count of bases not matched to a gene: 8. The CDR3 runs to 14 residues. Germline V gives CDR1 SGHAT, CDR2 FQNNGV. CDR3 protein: CASSLSTGETEAFF. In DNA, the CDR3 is TGTGCCAGCAGTCTTTCGACAGGGGAGACTGAAGCTTTCTTT.

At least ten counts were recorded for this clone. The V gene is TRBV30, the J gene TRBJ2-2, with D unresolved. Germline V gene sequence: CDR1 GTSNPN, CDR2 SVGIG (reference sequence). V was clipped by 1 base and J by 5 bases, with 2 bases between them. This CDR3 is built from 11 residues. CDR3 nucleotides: TGTGCCTGGAGTGGAACCGGGGAGCTGTTTTTT. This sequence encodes CAWSGTGELFF. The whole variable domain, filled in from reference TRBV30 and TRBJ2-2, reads SQTIHQWPATLVQPVGSPLSLECTVEGTSNPNLYWYRQAAGRGLQLLFYSVGIGQISSEVPQNLSASRPQDRQFILSSKKLLLSDSGFYLCAWSGTGELFFGEGSRLTVL.

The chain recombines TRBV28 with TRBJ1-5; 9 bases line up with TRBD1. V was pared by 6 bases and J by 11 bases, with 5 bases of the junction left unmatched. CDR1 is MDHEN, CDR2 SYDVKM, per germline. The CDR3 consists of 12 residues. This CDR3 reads CASRIGQGTQHF. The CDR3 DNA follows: TGTGCCAGCAGAATAGGACAGGGGACCCAGCATTTT.

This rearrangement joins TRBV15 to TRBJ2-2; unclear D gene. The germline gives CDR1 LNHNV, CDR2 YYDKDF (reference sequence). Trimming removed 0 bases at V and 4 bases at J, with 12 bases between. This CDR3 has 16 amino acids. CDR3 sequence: CATSREVRSGTGELFF. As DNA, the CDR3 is TGTGCCACCAGCAGAGAAGTGAGGTCAGGCACCGGGGAGCTGTTTTTT.

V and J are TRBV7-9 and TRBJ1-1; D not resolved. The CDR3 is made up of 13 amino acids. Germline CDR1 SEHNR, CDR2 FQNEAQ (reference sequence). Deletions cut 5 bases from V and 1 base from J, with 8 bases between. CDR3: CASSVTSNTEAFF. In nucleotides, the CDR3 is TGTGCCAGCAGCGTGACATCGAACACTGAAGCTTTCTTT.

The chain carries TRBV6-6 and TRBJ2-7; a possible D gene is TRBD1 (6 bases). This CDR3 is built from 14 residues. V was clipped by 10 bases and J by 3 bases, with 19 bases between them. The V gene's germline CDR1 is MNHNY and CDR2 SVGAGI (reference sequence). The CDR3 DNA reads TGTGCCACCCAAAAAGTAACAGGGAACTACGAGCAGTACTTC. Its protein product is CATQKVTGNYEQYF.

The CDR3 nucleotides are TGTGCCAGCAGTGACCCGGACGGAGGAGCAAGTCAGCCCCAGCATTTT. Protein: CASSDPDGGASQPQHF. This chain links TRBV25-1 with TRBJ1-5; no clear D. Germline V CDR1 and CDR2: MGHDK, SYGVNS. CDR3 length: 16 amino acids. Trimming cost V 3 bases and J 6 bases, with 18 bases left between them.

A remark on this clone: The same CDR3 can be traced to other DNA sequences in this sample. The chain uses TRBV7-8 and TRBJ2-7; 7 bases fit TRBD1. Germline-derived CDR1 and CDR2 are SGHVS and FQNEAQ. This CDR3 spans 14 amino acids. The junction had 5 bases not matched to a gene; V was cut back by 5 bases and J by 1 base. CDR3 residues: CASSQTGLSYEQYF. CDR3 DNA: TGTGCCAGCAGCCAGACAGGGTTGTCCTACGAGCAGTACTTC.

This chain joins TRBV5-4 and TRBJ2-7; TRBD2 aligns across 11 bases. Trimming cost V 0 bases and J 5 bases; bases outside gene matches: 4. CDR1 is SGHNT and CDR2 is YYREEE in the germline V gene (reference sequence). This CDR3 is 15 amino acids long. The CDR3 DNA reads TGTGCCAGCAGCTTGGAGTCTAGCGGGAGGAACGAGCAGTACTTC. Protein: CASSLESSGRNEQYF.

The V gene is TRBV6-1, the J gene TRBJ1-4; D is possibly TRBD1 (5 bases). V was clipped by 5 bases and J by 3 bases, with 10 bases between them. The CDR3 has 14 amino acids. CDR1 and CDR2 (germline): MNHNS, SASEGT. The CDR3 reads CASSRGVANEKLFF. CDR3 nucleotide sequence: TGTGCCAGCAGTCGGGGGGTGGCTAATGAAAAACTGTTTTTT.